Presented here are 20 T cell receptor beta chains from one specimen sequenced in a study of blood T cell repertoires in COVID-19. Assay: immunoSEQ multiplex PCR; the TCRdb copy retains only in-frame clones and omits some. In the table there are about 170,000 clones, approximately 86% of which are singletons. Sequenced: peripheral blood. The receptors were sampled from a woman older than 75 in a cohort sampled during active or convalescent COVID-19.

The CDR3 is CASTADSQQQYV. CDR3 DNA sequence: TGTGCCAGCACTGCAGACAGTCAACAGCAGTACGTC. The rearrangement joins TRBV2 to TRBJ2-7; weak D call: TRBD1 (5 bases). This CDR3 has 12 amino acids. With 7 bases removed from V and 8 bases from J, the gap between germline ends came to 15 bases. Germline CDR1 SNHLY, CDR2 FYNNEI.

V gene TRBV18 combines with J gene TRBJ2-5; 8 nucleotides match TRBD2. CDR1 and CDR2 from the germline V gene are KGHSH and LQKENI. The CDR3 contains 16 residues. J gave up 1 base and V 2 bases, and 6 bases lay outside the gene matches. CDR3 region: CASSPSGGMGQETQYF. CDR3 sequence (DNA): TGTGCCAGCTCACCATCGGGAGGGATGGGCCAAGAGACCCAGTACTTC.

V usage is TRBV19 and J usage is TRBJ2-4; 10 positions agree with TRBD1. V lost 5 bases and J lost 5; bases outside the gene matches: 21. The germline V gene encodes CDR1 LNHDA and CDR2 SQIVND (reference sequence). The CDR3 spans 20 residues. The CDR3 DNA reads TGTGCCAGTAGTTCAGTAGTAGGACAGGGGGGGCCAGCTTATGAAAACATTCAGTACTTC. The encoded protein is CASSSVVGQGGPAYENIQYF.

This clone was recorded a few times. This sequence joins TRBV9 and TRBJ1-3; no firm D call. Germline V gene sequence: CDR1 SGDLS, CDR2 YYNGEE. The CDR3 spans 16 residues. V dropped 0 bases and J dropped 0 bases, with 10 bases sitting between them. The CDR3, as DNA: TGTGCCAGCAGCGTAGGAGGCAGATACTCTGGAAACACCATATATTTT. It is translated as CASSVGGRYSGNTIYF.

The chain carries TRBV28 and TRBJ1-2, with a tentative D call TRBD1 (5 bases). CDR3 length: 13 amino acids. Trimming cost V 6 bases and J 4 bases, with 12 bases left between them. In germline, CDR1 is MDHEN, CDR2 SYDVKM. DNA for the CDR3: TGTGCCAGCAGGATGACAGAGAGCTATGGCTACACCTTC. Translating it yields CASRMTESYGYTF.

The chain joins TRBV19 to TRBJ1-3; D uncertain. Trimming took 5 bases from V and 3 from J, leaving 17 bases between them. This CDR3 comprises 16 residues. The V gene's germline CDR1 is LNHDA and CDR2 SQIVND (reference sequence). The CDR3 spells CASSDVGDLFGNTIYF. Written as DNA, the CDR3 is TGTGCCAGTAGTGACGTTGGAGATCTCTTTGGAAACACCATATATTTT.

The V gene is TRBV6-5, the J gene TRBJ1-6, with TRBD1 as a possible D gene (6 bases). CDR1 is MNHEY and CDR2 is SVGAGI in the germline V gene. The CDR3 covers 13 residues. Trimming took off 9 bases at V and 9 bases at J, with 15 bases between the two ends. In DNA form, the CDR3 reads TGTGCCAGTCAACAGGGAACTAGTTCACCCCTCCACTTT. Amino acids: CASQQGTSSPLHF.

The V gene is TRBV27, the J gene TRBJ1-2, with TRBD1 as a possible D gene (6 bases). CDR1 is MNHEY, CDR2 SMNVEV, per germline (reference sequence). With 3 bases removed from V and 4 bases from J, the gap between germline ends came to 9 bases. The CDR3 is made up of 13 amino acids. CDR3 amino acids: CASSFAGAYGYTF. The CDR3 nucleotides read TGTGCCAGCAGTTTTGCAGGGGCCTATGGCTACACCTTC.

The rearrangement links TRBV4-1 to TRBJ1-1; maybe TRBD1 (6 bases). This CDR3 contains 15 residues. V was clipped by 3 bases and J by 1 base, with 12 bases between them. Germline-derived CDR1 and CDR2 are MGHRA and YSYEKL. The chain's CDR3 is CASSHMMDRNTEAFF. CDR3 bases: TGCGCCAGCAGCCACATGATGGACAGGAACACTGAAGCTTTCTTT.

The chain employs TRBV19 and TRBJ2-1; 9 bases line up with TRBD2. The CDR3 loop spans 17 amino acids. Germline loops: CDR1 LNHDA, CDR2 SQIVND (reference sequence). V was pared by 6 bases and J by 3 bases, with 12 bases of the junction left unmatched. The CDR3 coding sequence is TGTGCCAGTAGGGAAGGACTAGCGCCCTACCTCTACAATGAGCAGTTCTTC. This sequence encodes CASREGLAPYLYNEQFF.

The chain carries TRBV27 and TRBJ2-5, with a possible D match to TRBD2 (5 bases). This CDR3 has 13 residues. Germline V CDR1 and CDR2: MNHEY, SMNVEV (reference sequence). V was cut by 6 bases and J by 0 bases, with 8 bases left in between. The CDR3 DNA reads TGTGCCAGCAGGGACTGGAACCAAGAGACCCAGTACTTC. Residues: CASRDWNQETQYF.

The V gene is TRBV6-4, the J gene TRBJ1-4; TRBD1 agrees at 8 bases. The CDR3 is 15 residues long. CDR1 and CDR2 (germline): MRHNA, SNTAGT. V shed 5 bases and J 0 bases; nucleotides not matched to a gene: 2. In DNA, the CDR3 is TGTGCCAGCAGTCCAGGGGGCACAACTAATGAAAAACTGTTTTTT. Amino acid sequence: CASSPGGTTNEKLFF.

The CDR3 DNA reads as TGTGCCAGCAGCAGTTATGGACAATCTAATTCACCCCTCCACTTT. Protein sequence: CASSSYGQSNSPLHF. The rearrangement uses TRBV11-2 and TRBJ1-6, with D maybe TRBD1 (5 bases). The CDR3 is 15 residues long. Germline V gene data show CDR1 as SGHAT and CDR2 as FQNNGV. Trimming removed 5 bases from V and 6 bases from J, with 14 bases in between.

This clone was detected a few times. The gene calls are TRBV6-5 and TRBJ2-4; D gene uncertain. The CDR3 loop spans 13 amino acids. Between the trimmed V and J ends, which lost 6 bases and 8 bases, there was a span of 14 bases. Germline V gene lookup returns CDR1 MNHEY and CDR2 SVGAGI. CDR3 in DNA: TGTGCCAGCAGGCTCGACGCCCGGGACATTCAGTACTTC. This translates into CASRLDARDIQYF.

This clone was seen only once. The chain's CDR3 is CASSTGTGVGNTIYF. As DNA, the CDR3 is TGTGCCAGCAGCACCGGGACAGGGGTAGGAAACACCATATATTTT. The V call is TRBV9, the J call TRBJ1-3; 10 bases align to TRBD1. This CDR3 has 15 amino acids. Germline assignment: CDR1 SGDLS and CDR2 YYNGEE. V shed 4 bases, J shed 4 bases, and the junction held 5 bases outside the gene matches.

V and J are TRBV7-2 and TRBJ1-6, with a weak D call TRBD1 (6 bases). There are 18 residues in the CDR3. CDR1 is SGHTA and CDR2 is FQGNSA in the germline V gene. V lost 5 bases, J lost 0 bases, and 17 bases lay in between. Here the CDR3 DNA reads TGTGCCAGCAGCCTCGGACAGTTCTTAAGCTCCTATAATTCACCCCTCCACTTT. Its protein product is CASSLGQFLSSYNSPLHF.

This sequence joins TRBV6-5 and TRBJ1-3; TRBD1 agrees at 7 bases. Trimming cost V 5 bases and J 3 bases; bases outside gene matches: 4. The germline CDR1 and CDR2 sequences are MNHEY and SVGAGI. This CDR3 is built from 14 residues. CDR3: CASSQGVFGNTIYF. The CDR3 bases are TGTGCCAGCAGTCAGGGGGTTTTTGGAAACACCATATATTTT.

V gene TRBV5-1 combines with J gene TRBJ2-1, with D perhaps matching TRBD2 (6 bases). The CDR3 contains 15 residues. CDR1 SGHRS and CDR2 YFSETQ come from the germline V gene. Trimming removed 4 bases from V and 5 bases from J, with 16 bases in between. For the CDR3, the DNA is TGCGCCAGCAGCCCTCCCTGGACTAACCACAATGAGCAGTTCTTC. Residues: CASSPPWTNHNEQFF.

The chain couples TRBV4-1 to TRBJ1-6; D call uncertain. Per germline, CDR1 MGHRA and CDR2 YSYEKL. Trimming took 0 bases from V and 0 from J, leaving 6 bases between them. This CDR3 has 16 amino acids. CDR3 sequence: CASSQDPSSYNSPLHF. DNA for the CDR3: TGCGCCAGCAGCCAAGATCCGAGCTCCTATAATTCACCCCTCCACTTT.

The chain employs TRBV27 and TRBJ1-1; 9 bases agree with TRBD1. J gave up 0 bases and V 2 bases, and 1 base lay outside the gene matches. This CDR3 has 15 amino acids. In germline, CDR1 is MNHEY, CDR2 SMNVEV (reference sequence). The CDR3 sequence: CASSLGDRVNTEAFF. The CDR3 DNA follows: TGTGCCAGCAGTTTAGGGGACAGGGTGAACACTGAAGCTTTCTTT.